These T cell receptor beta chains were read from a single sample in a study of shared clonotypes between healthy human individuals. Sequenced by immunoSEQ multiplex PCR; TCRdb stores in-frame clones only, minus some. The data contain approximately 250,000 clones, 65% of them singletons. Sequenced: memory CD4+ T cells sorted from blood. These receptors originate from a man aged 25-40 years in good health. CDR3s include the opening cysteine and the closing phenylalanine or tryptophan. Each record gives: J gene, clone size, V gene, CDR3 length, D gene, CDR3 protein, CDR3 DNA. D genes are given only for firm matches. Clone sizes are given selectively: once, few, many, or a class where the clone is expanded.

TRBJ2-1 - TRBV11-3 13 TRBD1 CASSTDRGGEQFF TGTGCCAGCAGCACTGACAGGGGAGGCGAGCAGTTCTTC
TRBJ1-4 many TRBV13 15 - CASSLSTGINEKLFF TGTGCCAGCAGCCTAAGTACAGGAATCAATGAAAAACTGTTTTTT
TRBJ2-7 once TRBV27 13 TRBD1 CASKTGTGVEQYF TGTGCCAGCAAAACCGGGACAGGGGTCGAGCAGTACTTC
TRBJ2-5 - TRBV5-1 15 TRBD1 CASSTLGTDEETQYF TGCGCCAGCAGCACGCTAGGGACAGACGAAGAGACCCAGTACTTC
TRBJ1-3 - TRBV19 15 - CASRTQDTSGNTIYF TGTGCCAGTAGAACTCAAGATACCTCTGGAAACACCATATATTTT
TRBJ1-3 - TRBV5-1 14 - CASSGGSPGNTIYF TGCGCCAGCAGCGGAGGGAGCCCTGGAAACACCATATATTTT
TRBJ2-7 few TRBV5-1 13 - CASSSRDGYEQYF TGCGCCAGCAGCTCCCGGGACGGCTACGAGCAGTACTTC
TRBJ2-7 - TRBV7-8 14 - CASSLGADTYEQYF TGTGCCAGCAGTCTGGGGGCCGACACCTACGAGCAGTACTTC
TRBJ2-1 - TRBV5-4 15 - CASSPPGNYYNEQFF TGTGCCAGCAGCCCACCAGGGAATTACTACAATGAGCAGTTCTTC
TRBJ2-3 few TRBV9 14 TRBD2 CASSHGTSADTQYF TGTGCCAGCAGCCACGGGACTAGCGCCGATACGCAGTATTTT
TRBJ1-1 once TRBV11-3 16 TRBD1 CASSLGGDRENTEAFF TGTGCCAGCAGCTTAGGGGGAGACAGGGAGAACACTGAAGCTTTCTTT
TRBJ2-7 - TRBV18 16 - CASSRAGDPQGYEQYF TGTGCCAGCTCACGAGCAGGGGACCCTCAAGGCTACGAGCAGTACTTC
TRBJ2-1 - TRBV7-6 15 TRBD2 CASSLAPSGGEEQFF TGTGCCAGCAGCTTAGCCCCTAGCGGGGGCGAGGAGCAGTTCTTC
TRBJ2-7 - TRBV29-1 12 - CSVDEGTDEQYF TGCAGCGTTGACGAAGGGACCGACGAGCAGTACTTC
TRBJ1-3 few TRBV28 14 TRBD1 CASSRGTAGNTIYF TGTGCCAGCAGCCGCGGGACAGCGGGAAACACCATATATTTT
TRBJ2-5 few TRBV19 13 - CASSRAEQETQYF TGTGCCAGTAGTAGGGCAGAACAAGAGACCCAGTACTTC
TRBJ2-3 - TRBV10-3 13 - CAISELLSDTQYF TGTGCCATCAGTGAGCTCCTTTCCGATACGCAGTATTTT
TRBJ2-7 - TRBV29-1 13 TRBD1 CSVSRTGGYEQYF TGCAGCGTTTCGAGGACAGGAGGATACGAGCAGTACTTC
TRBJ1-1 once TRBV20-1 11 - CSALGQAEAFF TGCAGTGCATTAGGACAAGCTGAAGCTTTCTTT
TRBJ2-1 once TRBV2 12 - CASTNYRNEQFF TGTGCCAGCACCAACTACAGGAATGAGCAGTTCTTC